Listed below are T cell receptor beta chains from one sample, sequenced in a study of blood T cell repertoires in COVID-19. Assay used: immunoSEQ multiplex PCR; TCRdb lists only in-frame clones, some missing. The table includes some 340,000 clones, about 90% detected once. The sequenced material came from PBMCs or T cells enriched from blood (not recorded which). These TCRs come from a woman in her twenties or thirties who had recovered from COVID-19. CDR3s include the opening cysteine and the closing phenylalanine or tryptophan. Each record gives: clone size, CDR3 length, V gene, D gene, J gene, CDR3 DNA, CDR3 protein. The D gene is left open where the match is weak. Not every row has a clone size; where given, it reads once, few, many or a size class.

>-|16|TRBV28|TRBD2|TRBJ2-3
TGTGCCAGCAGTTCCCTAGCGGGGGGAGGTTTAGATACGCAGTATTTT
CASSSLAGGGLDTQYF
>-|15|TRBV5-5|TRBD1|TRBJ2-7
TGTGCCAGCAGAAAGGACAGGGAAGGTTTCTACGAGCAGTACTTC
CASRKDREGFYEQYF
>-|15|TRBV10-3|TRBD2|TRBJ2-2
TGTGCCATCAGGGACCCTAGCGGGGGGGCCGGGGAGCTGTTTTTT
CAIRDPSGGAGELFF
>-|18|TRBV18|TRBD1|TRBJ1-6
TGTGCCAGCTCACCAATGCAGGGGGCGAGCTCCTATAATTCACCCCTCCACTTT
CASSPMQGASSYNSPLHF
>few|13|TRBV15|-|TRBJ1-2
TGTGCCACCAGCAGAGATAGCAGTTATGGCTACACCTTC
CATSRDSSYGYTF
>-|14|TRBV4-2|-|TRBJ1-2
TGTGCCAGCAGCCAAGTTAACACTAACTATGGCTACACCTTC
CASSQVNTNYGYTF
>once|15|TRBV5-1|-|TRBJ1-4
TGCGCCAGCAGCTCAGTGGGAGTGCCTAATGAAAAACTGTTTTTT
CASSSVGVPNEKLFF
>once|14|TRBV6-5|-|TRBJ1-6
TGTGCCAGCAGTATGGGCCCTGGGAATTCACCCCTCCACTTT
CASSMGPGNSPLHF
>-|15|TRBV30|TRBD1|TRBJ1-4
TGTGCCTGGAGGCCAGGACAGGGGACTAATGAAAAACTGTTTTTT
CAWRPGQGTNEKLFF
>-|15|TRBV11-1|-|TRBJ1-1
TGTGCCAGCAGCTTATCTGGGCCGGCAGAAACTGAAGCTTTCTTT
CASSLSGPAETEAFF
>-|16|TRBV3-1/TRBV3-2|-|TRBJ1-2
TGTGCCAGCAGCCAAGTTGGCCCGACAGTCAACTATGGCTACACCTTC
CASSQVGPTVNYGYTF
>-|14|TRBV30|TRBD1|TRBJ2-7
TGTGCCTGGAGCACAGGGGCCGGCTCCTACGAGCAGTACTTC
CAWSTGAGSYEQYF
>-|15|TRBV3-1/TRBV3-2|-|TRBJ1-1
TGTGCCAGCAGCCAAGAAGGTCGGAGGAACACTGAAGCTTTCTTT
CASSQEGRRNTEAFF
>-|16|TRBV3-1/TRBV3-2|-|TRBJ1-5
TGTGCCAGCAGCCAAGGTCTAAGCAGGAGCAATCAGCCCCAGCATTTT
CASSQGLSRSNQPQHF
>-|14|TRBV9|TRBD2|TRBJ2-7
TGTGCCAGCAGCGTAGGTGGGACTAATGACGAGCAGTACTTC
CASSVGGTNDEQYF
>-|12|TRBV3-1/TRBV3-2|-|TRBJ1-2
TGTGCCAGCAGCCTTCCGGGGTCTGGCTACACCTTC
CASSLPGSGYTF
>-|13|TRBV29-1|TRBD1|TRBJ1-2
TGCAGCGTCGGGGACAGGGGAGGATATGGCTACACCTTC
CSVGDRGGYGYTF
>-|16|TRBV5-4|-|TRBJ1-1
TGTGCCAGCAGCTCCGAACTGAGCAGGGTGCCGACTGAAGCTTTCTTT
CASSSELSRVPTEAFF
>-|14|TRBV18|TRBD1|TRBJ1-1
TGTGCCAGCTCACCAGGGCAGGGGGGAACTGAAGCTTTCTTT
CASSPGQGGTEAFF
>-|14|TRBV6-1|-|TRBJ2-1
TGTGCCAGCAGTGAAGACGGGGGCTACAATGAGCAGTTCTTC
CASSEDGGYNEQFF
>once|13|TRBV19|-|TRBJ2-5
TGTGCCAGTAGTATAAGGTCGGGGTGGAGCCAGTACTTC
CASSIRSGWSQYF
>once|14|TRBV6-4|-|TRBJ2-2
TGTGCCAGCAGTGACTCCTGGAACACCGGGGAGCTGTTTTTT
CASSDSWNTGELFF
>-|15|TRBV7-9|-|TRBJ2-7
TGTGCCAGCAGCTTAGACAGGCTTCACGCCTACGAGCAGTACTTC
CASSLDRLHAYEQYF
>-|13|TRBV7-2|-|TRBJ1-1
TGTGCCAGCAGCTTAGGTTCCAGGGTTGAAGCTTTCTTT
CASSLGSRVEAFF
>-|16|TRBV28|-|TRBJ1-1
TGTGCCAGCAGTGATCCTAGGGGCCGTAACAGGCCCGAAGCTTTCTTT
CASSDPRGRNRPEAFF
>-|13|TRBV29-1|-|TRBJ1-2
TGCAGCGTCGACAGCCTATTTAACTATGGCTACACCTTC
CSVDSLFNYGYTF
>-|13|TRBV24-1|-|TRBJ2-7
TGTGCCACCAGTGACGAGTATGCCTACGAGCAGTACTTC
CATSDEYAYEQYF
>-|14|TRBV7-6|-|TRBJ2-3
TGTGCCAGCAGCTTAAGGCAGGGGACAGATACGCAGTATTTT
CASSLRQGTDTQYF
>-|17|TRBV7-9|-|TRBJ1-2
TGTGCCAGCAGCCCCCAGGAGGCAGCGCTATTAAACTATGGCTACACCTTC
CASSPQEAALLNYGYTF
>-|17|TRBV4-1|TRBD1|TRBJ1-5
TGCGCCAGCAGCCGCACCCCTACAGGGGCCGGGAATCAGCCCCAGCATTTT
CASSRTPTGAGNQPQHF
>-|17|TRBV28|TRBD1|TRBJ2-2
TGTGCCAGCAGTGGGACGGCGGGACAGGGGTCTCTCGGGGAGCTGTTTTTT
CASSGTAGQGSLGELFF
>-|16|TRBV3-1/TRBV3-2|-|TRBJ1-4
TGTGCCAGCAGCTCACCGGGAGTCCTGGACCATGAAAAACTGTTTTTT
CASSSPGVLDHEKLFF
>-|14|TRBV2|-|TRBJ1-4
TGTGCCAGCAGGTCGACAGCATATAATGAAAAACTGTTTTTT
CASRSTAYNEKLFF
>-|14|TRBV2|-|TRBJ1-5
TGTGCCAGCAGTGAAGGAGGTCGGGATCAGCCCCAGCATTTT
CASSEGGRDQPQHF
>-|14|TRBV7-9|-|TRBJ1-6
TGTGCCAGCAGCTTAGACACAGGGAGCTCACCCCTCCACTTT
CASSLDTGSSPLHF
>-|14|TRBV7-8|-|TRBJ1-1
TGTGCCAGCAGCGGAGTGGCCGCGAACACTGAAGCTTTCTTT
CASSGVAANTEAFF
>-|16|TRBV5-1|-|TRBJ1-1
TGCGCCAGCAGCTTGGTGGTCCCAGGGATGGCCACTGAAGCTTTCTTT
CASSLVVPGMATEAFF
>-|15|TRBV3-1/TRBV3-2|TRBD2|TRBJ2-3
TGTGCCAGCAGCGAGGCGGGGGGGTATACAGATACGCAGTATTTT
CASSEAGGYTDTQYF
>-|15|TRBV1|-|TRBJ2-1
TGCACCAGCAGCCAAGTCCGGACAGGGGTGGATGAGCAGTTCTTC
CTSSQVRTGVDEQFF
>-|19|TRBV7-2|TRBD1|TRBJ1-3
TGTGCCAGCAGCACAAGATCCGGGACAGGGGTTCTCTCTGGAAACACCATATATTTT
CASSTRSGTGVLSGNTIYF
>few|13|TRBV2|TRBD1|TRBJ2-5
TGTGCCAGCAGTGGGGACAGGGAGGAGACCCAGTACTTC
CASSGDREETQYF
>-|15|TRBV9|-|TRBJ1-5
TGTGCCAGCAGCGTAGACCCCCAGATGGATCAGCCCCAGCATTTT
CASSVDPQMDQPQHF
>once|14|TRBV10-3|TRBD2|TRBJ2-2
TGTGCCGCCCACGGGAGGGGGGCTACCGGGGAGCTGTTTTTT
CAAHGRGATGELFF
>-|22|TRBV28|TRBD2|TRBJ2-7
TGTGCCAGCAGTCCACCCACCCCGACTAGCGGGGGGGCCCCAATGGGCTCCTACGAGCAGTACTTC
CASSPPTPTSGGAPMGSYEQYF
>once|14|TRBV29-1|-|TRBJ2-7
TGCAGCGTTGCCCCAACAGGGAACTCCTACGAGCAGTACTTC
CSVAPTGNSYEQYF
>-|17|TRBV6-2/TRBV6-3|-|TRBJ2-1
TGTGCCAGCAGCACCAAGGACTACCTGAGCTCCTACAATGAGCAGTTCTTC
CASSTKDYLSSYNEQFF
>-|13|TRBV4-3|TRBD1|TRBJ1-2
TGCGCCAGCAGCCACAGACAGGGAGATGGCTACACCTTC
CASSHRQGDGYTF
>-|14|TRBV19|TRBD1|TRBJ1-1
TGTGCCAGTAGTATACAGGGGGAAAGCACTGAAGCTTTCTTT
CASSIQGESTEAFF
>-|16|TRBV23-1|TRBD2|TRBJ2-5
TGCGCCAGCGGGAAACCGAGGGGCGGGGGTCAAGAGACCCAGTACTTC
CASGKPRGGGQETQYF
>-|15|TRBV7-2|-|TRBJ1-4
TGTGCCAGCAGCTTACCCGGTGGAACTAATGAAAAACTGTTTTTT
CASSLPGGTNEKLFF
>-|17|TRBV4-2|TRBD2|TRBJ2-1
TGTGCCAGCAGCCAAGAGTTCGAGCGGGGGGGCCTCGATGAGCAGTTCTTC
CASSQEFERGGLDEQFF
>-|16|TRBV5-1|TRBD1|TRBJ1-5
TGCGCCAGCAGCTTAACCTCGACAGGGTCGGATCAGCCCCAGCATTTT
CASSLTSTGSDQPQHF
>-|17|TRBV19|TRBD1|TRBJ1-5
TGTGCCAGTAGTTCCTCCCGGGACAGGGGGCTTGACCAGCCCCAGCATTTT
CASSSSRDRGLDQPQHF
>-|13|TRBV19|TRBD1|TRBJ1-4
TGTGCCAGTAGTTGGGACAGGAATGAAAAACTGTTTTTT
CASSWDRNEKLFF
>-|14|TRBV6-5|-|TRBJ1-5
TGTGCCAGCACCTACGGGGATAGCAATCAGCCCCAGCATTTT
CASTYGDSNQPQHF
>-|13|TRBV19|-|TRBJ1-2
TGTGCCAGTAGTTCAGGGTTCACCTATGGCTACACCTTC
CASSSGFTYGYTF
>few|11|TRBV28|TRBD1|TRBJ1-2
TGTGCCACTGGACAGGGTTATGGCTACACCTTC
CATGQGYGYTF
>-|12|TRBV2|TRBD2|TRBJ2-5
TGTGCCACCCGGGAGGGGAAAGAGACCCAGTACTTC
CATREGKETQYF